This section outlines one T cell receptor beta chain sequence together with its context. What it binds is not known. TCRdb passed the RT-PCR reads through MiXCR, listing each CDR3 protein once. Here the sample spans roughly 500,000 distinct CDR3 sequences, about 25% being singletons. The germline gives CDR1 SGHTA, CDR2 FQGNSA. The ends were cut back, 4 bases at V and 6 bases at J, with 13 bases in the middle. This CDR3 contains 14 residues. This entry is derived from a study of response to subunit inactivated influenza vaccine. Notes on the study in general: Authors suggested each seasonal flu vaccination may recruit only limited numbers of new T cells.

The sample was CD4+ T cells sorted from PBMCs, taken about 5 days after vaccination. V gene TRBV7-2 combines with J gene TRBJ2-1; maybe TRBD1 (5 bases). This clonotype originated in a man between 45 and 60 years old who received an inactivated influenza vaccine. The CDR3 is CASSSPEGVNEQFF. CDR3 nucleotide sequence: TGTGCCAGCAGCTCCCCAGAAGGGGTCAATGAGCAGTTCTTC.